Listed below are T cell receptor beta chains from one sample, sequenced in a study of human T cells and chemical hapten exposure. TCRdb ran MiXCR on the RACE reads and lists one entry per CDR3 protein. The table has more than 80,000 distinct CDR3 sequences, 10% to 12% seen once. The sample was whole blood, taken in connection with sensitization to the hapten diphenylcyclopropenone (DPC). The receptors shown here come from a woman in her fifties or sixties with alopecia areata. Some clones in this sample may be carry-over from other donors' samples. Both conserved end residues are part of each CDR3.

v_call: TRBV12-3/TRBV12-4
j_call: TRBJ2-2
cdr3_aa: CASSPWDSLTGELFF

v_call: TRBV12-2
j_call: TRBJ2-1
cdr3_aa: CASRLGGRWDYMSHEQFF

v_call: TRBV10-3
j_call: TRBJ1-2
cdr3_aa: CAILNGGNGYTF

v_call: TRBV12-3/TRBV12-4
j_call: TRBJ1-5
cdr3_aa: CASRGSGNQPQHF

v_call: TRBV29-1
j_call: TRBJ1-1
cdr3_aa: CSGGPGTGTFF

v_call: TRBV6-6
j_call: TRBJ2-7
cdr3_aa: CASSYRADSYEQYF

v_call: TRBV29-1
j_call: TRBJ2-5
cdr3_aa: CSVKAGTGQETQYF

v_call: TRBV28
j_call: TRBJ1-2
cdr3_aa: CASRPGQGAGYGYTF

v_call: TRBV20-1
j_call: TRBJ2-3
cdr3_aa: CSARDPPGRSTDTQYF

v_call: TRBV7-7
j_call: TRBJ2-5
cdr3_aa: CASGWKETQYF

v_call: TRBV7-2
j_call: TRBJ2-7
cdr3_aa: CASSFSPPSGGLDYEQYF

v_call: TRBV27
j_call: TRBJ1-2
cdr3_aa: CASKFRRGADQGWLNYGYTF

v_call: TRBV7-9
j_call: TRBJ2-7
cdr3_aa: CASRVEGTDYEQYF

v_call: TRBV29-1
j_call: TRBJ1-1
cdr3_aa: CSVEWGQGGTEAFF

v_call: TRBV19
j_call: TRBJ1-5
cdr3_aa: CASKDRGQQPQHF

v_call: TRBV4-2
j_call: TRBJ1-2
cdr3_aa: CASSQDLTQSYGYTF

v_call: TRBV11-2
j_call: TRBJ1-1
cdr3_aa: CASSLAGVDTEAFF

v_call: TRBV20-1
j_call: TRBJ1-1
cdr3_aa: CSATTGGDTEAFF

v_call: TRBV7-2
j_call: TRBJ2-6
cdr3_aa: CASSLEGGRRTYSGANVLTF

v_call: TRBV14
j_call: TRBJ2-1
cdr3_aa: CASRRTGGTYNEQFF

v_call: TRBV20-1
j_call: TRBJ2-7
cdr3_aa: CSALRTGSYEQYF

v_call: TRBV20-1
j_call: TRBJ1-6
cdr3_aa: CSASRDENSPLHF

v_call: TRBV10-3
j_call: TRBJ2-3
cdr3_aa: CAISTDRGDSDTQYF

v_call: TRBV20-1
j_call: TRBJ1-4
cdr3_aa: CSALPGGYNEKLFF

v_call: TRBV5-1
j_call: TRBJ2-1
cdr3_aa: CASSLGGRPYNEQFF

v_call: TRBV12-3/TRBV12-4
j_call: TRBJ2-2
cdr3_aa: CASNTINANTGELFF

v_call: TRBV5-1
j_call: TRBJ2-2
cdr3_aa: CASSLEVVTLNTGELFF

v_call: TRBV4-2
j_call: TRBJ2-1
cdr3_aa: CASSQDGGPGAYNEQFF

v_call: TRBV5-4
j_call: TRBJ1-1
cdr3_aa: CASSLASRGLHEAFF

v_call: TRBV28
j_call: TRBJ1-5
cdr3_aa: CASSHGTGSNQPQHF

v_call: TRBV9
j_call: TRBJ2-1
cdr3_aa: CASSDSGGAHNEQFF

v_call: TRBV5-1
j_call: TRBJ2-2
cdr3_aa: CASSQLQAHAGELFF

v_call: TRBV18
j_call: TRBJ2-5
cdr3_aa: CASKDRAGETQYF

v_call: TRBV7-9
j_call: TRBJ1-4
cdr3_aa: CASSLTSGTGGEKLFF

v_call: TRBV3-1
j_call: TRBJ2-7
cdr3_aa: CASSQAELEQYF

v_call: TRBV13
j_call: TRBJ2-1
cdr3_aa: CASSSTRGGIYEQFF

v_call: TRBV29-1
j_call: TRBJ2-1
cdr3_aa: CGPGTSVGGNEQFF

v_call: TRBV29-1
j_call: TRBJ2-7
cdr3_aa: CSAGTGPFSYEQYF

v_call: TRBV5-6
j_call: TRBJ1-2
cdr3_aa: CASSLEDGYGYTF

v_call: TRBV5-1
j_call: TRBJ2-3
cdr3_aa: CASSFPGEDTQYF

v_call: TRBV29-1
j_call: TRBJ1-1
cdr3_aa: CSVRTGTGVYEAFF

v_call: TRBV3-1
j_call: TRBJ1-2
cdr3_aa: CASSHSGNIPRSNYGYTF

v_call: TRBV9
j_call: TRBJ2-3
cdr3_aa: CASSVGIAFTDTQYF

v_call: TRBV9
j_call: TRBJ2-3
cdr3_aa: CASSVASDPVDTQYF

v_call: TRBV21-1
j_call: TRBJ2-1
cdr3_aa: CASSRRWGSPYNEQFF

v_call: TRBV7-8
j_call: TRBJ2-7
cdr3_aa: CASSLVISPSGEYEQYF

v_call: TRBV10-3
j_call: TRBJ2-3
cdr3_aa: CAIMLGPTDTQYF

v_call: TRBV6-5
j_call: TRBJ1-2
cdr3_aa: CASSYSDRLNGYTF

v_call: TRBV21-1
j_call: TRBJ1-2
cdr3_aa: CASSTRDGAAGYTF

v_call: TRBV29-1
j_call: TRBJ2-5
cdr3_aa: CSVAGQQETQYF

v_call: TRBV3-1
j_call: TRBJ1-1
cdr3_aa: CASSQGVNTEAFF

v_call: TRBV6-1
j_call: TRBJ1-1
cdr3_aa: CASSEFGTLNTEAFF

v_call: TRBV5-1
j_call: TRBJ1-3
cdr3_aa: CASSTQGPHEGNTIYF

v_call: TRBV3-1
j_call: TRBJ2-1
cdr3_aa: CASSQASGGYNEQFF